This T cell receptor beta chain is drawn from a study of cytomegalovirus exposure and HLA in healthy donors. Comment on this clone: At one boundary the junction diverges from the germline segment, which might be a read error.

The PCR had 60 Vbeta and 13 Jbeta primers. Assay: immunoSEQ multiplex PCR; the TCRdb copy retains only in-frame clones and omits some. This table holds some 140,000 clones, roughly three quarters found once. The receptor's source is a woman aged 55-70 years in good health and CMV-seronegative. Sequences were obtained from PBMCs.

The DNA of the CDR3 is TGTTCCAGCAGCCCGCACAGCGGGGGGCCCACCGGGGAGCTGTTTTTT. It codes for CSSSPHSGGPTGELFF. J is TRBJ2-2 and V is TRBV7-3, with 9 bases that match TRBD2. The germline CDR1 and CDR2 sequences are SGHTA and FQGTGA. The CDR3 sequence is 16 residues long.